These 5 T cell receptor beta chains were all obtained from the same sample, sequenced in a study of T cells in localized non-small cell lung cancer. Generated by immunoSEQ multiplex PCR, the TCRdb table keeps only in-frame clones and is missing some. The sample holds about 24,000 clones; approximately 90% are singletons and the top ten take about 7.1%. The sample was peripheral blood, taken before any cancer treatment. These receptors were taken from a woman between 35 and 70 years old with stage I lung adenocarcinoma.

The rearrangement uses TRBV7-9 and TRBJ2-3; D is uncertain. CDR3 length: 15 residues. Trimming pared 4 bases from V and 0 bases from J, leaving 11 bases between. Germline assignment: CDR1 SEHNR and CDR2 FQNEAQ (reference sequence). CDR3 protein: CASSSRLESTDTQYF. The CDR3 DNA follows: TGTGCCAGCAGCTCGAGGCTAGAGAGCACAGATACGCAGTATTTT.

J is TRBJ2-2 and V is TRBV19, with 7 bases identical to TRBD2. There are 17 residues in the CDR3. Germline CDR1 LNHDA, CDR2 SQIVND (reference sequence). V shed 8 bases and J 3 bases; nucleotides not matched to a gene: 15. CDR3 sequence: CASHKTSGGHYTGELFF. CDR3 bases: TGTGCCAGTCATAAAACCTCGGGAGGACACTACACCGGGGAGCTGTTTTTT.

V is TRBV7-8 and J is TRBJ1-2; no firm D call. With 1 base removed from V and 7 bases from J, the gap between germline ends came to 10 bases. Germline CDR1 and CDR2: SGHVS and FQNEAQ. The CDR3 has 13 residues. Here the CDR3 DNA reads TGTGCCAGCAGCTTAGGGCAGAGAGGTGGCTACACCTTC. This sequence encodes CASSLGQRGGYTF.

V and J are TRBV18 and TRBJ2-7; 9 bases are a match to TRBD1. Losses at the gene ends were 6 bases for V and 6 bases for J; bases not matched to a gene: 15. The CDR3 sequence is 16 residues long. The germline CDR1 and CDR2 sequences are KGHSH and LQKENI. This chain's CDR3 is CASSTLPGTGRSEQYF. The CDR3 DNA sequence: TGTGCCAGCTCGACCCTCCCAGGGACAGGGAGAAGCGAGCAGTACTTC.

The gene calls are TRBV28 and TRBJ2-7; no firm D call. The germline V gene has CDR1 MDHEN and CDR2 SYDVKM. V shed 6 bases and J shed 3 bases, with 12 bases lying between them. The CDR3 sequence is 13 residues long. The CDR3 region is CASSRLSLYEQYF. The CDR3 region has the DNA TGTGCCAGCAGCCGACTCAGCCTCTACGAGCAGTACTTC.